Listed here are 26 T cell receptor beta chains from one sample, sequenced in a study of cytomegalovirus exposure and HLA in healthy donors. It was with 60 Vbeta and 13 Jbeta primers that the PCR ran. Some clones are missing from TCRdb's copy, which holds only in-frame ones; the method was immunoSEQ multiplex PCR. The data contain some 74,000 clones, 80% of them singletons. The sample consisted of PBMCs. The receptor source for this set is a male donor in good health and CMV-seronegative.

The gene calls are TRBV29-1 and TRBJ1-2, with 7 bases aligning to TRBD1. The CDR3 is made up of 12 amino acids. Germline values: CDR1 SQVTM, CDR2 ANQGSEA. The V and J ends lost 5 bases and 6 bases, in that order; junction bases with no gene match: 6. In DNA, the CDR3 is TGCAGCGTTAGTCCCGACAGGGATGGCTACACCTTC. Its translation: CSVSPDRDGYTF.

Here the CDR3 DNA reads TGCGCCAGCAGCCAGGACTTTGCAACTAATGAAAAACTGTTTTTT. Protein: CASSQDFATNEKLFF. The chain employs TRBV4-3 and TRBJ1-4; D not resolved. The length of the CDR3 is 15 residues. V was shortened by 3 bases and J by 0 bases, with 8 bases between the two germline ends. Germline lookup yields CDR1 LGHNA and CDR2 YSLEER.

The chain recombines TRBV5-8 with TRBJ1-1; tentatively, D is TRBD1 (6 bases). The germline CDR1 and CDR2 sequences are SGHTS and YDEGEE. This CDR3 is 13 amino acids long. The V and J ends lost 4 bases and 9 bases respectively, with 16 bases between them. The CDR3 DNA reads TGTGCCAGCAGCAACGTGGGACACCTAAAAGCTTTCTTT. It translates to CASSNVGHLKAFF. Variable domain in full (rest from reference TRBV5-8 and TRBJ1-1): EAGVTQSPTHLIKTRGQQATLRCSPISGHTSVYWYQQALGLGLQFLLWYDEGEERNRGNFPPRFSGRQFPNYSSELNVNALELEDSALYLCASSNVGHLKAFFGQGTRLTVV.

The chain links TRBV10-1 to TRBJ2-1; D might be TRBD2 (5 bases). The V gene's germline CDR1 is WNHNN and CDR2 SYGVQD (reference sequence). Trimming shortened V by 0 bases and J by 8 bases, and 17 bases separated the two germline ends. The CDR3 contains 16 residues. The CDR3 DNA reads as TGCGCCAGCAGTGAGTCGGGAGTCTCAAGCCGGGATGAGCAGTTCTTC. Encoded protein: CASSESGVSSRDEQFF.

J is TRBJ1-2 and V is TRBV6-5; no clear D. With 0 bases removed from V and 8 bases from J, the gap between germline ends came to 19 bases. CDR3 length: 16 residues. From germline, CDR1 is MNHEY and CDR2 SVGAGI. Here the CDR3 reads CASSYSEERGLGGYTF. DNA of the CDR3: TGTGCCAGCAGTTACTCGGAAGAACGAGGGCTGGGCGGCTACACCTTC.

This rearrangement joins TRBV27 to TRBJ2-7; the match to TRBD1 covers 7 bases. CDR1 and CDR2 from the germline V gene are MNHEY and SMNVEV (reference sequence). Trimming cost V 3 bases and J 0 bases; bases outside gene matches: 8. The length of the CDR3 is 16 residues. The chain's CDR3 is CASSFAQGHRSYEQYF. The CDR3 DNA follows: TGTGCCAGCAGTTTTGCACAGGGGCATCGCTCCTACGAGCAGTACTTC.

The J gene is TRBJ2-7, the V gene TRBV29-1, with 7 bases identical to TRBD1. The J segment lost 0 bases and the V segment lost 7 bases, leaving 6 bases of the junction unmatched. Germline V gene data show CDR1 as SQVTM and CDR2 as ANQGSEA. This CDR3 has 13 amino acids. CDR3 in DNA: TGCAGCGCCACAAGACAGGGCTCCTACGAGCAGTACTTC. Translation: CSATRQGSYEQYF.

The chain has TRBV6-5 and TRBJ2-3; possible D gene TRBD2, 6 bases. Germline CDR1 MNHEY, CDR2 SVGAGI. The CDR3 spans 13 residues. V lost 4 bases and J lost 9, with 14 bases in between. As DNA, the CDR3 is TGTGCCAGCAGTTCTATAACGGGAGTGACGCAGTATTTT. Translated, it gives CASSSITGVTQYF.

The rearrangement links TRBV6-5 to TRBJ1-3; 7 bases agree with TRBD1. CDR1 is MNHEY and CDR2 is SVGAGI in the germline V gene. The trim removed 4 bases at V and 2 bases at J, leaving 5 bases unmatched. This CDR3 is built from 15 residues. This CDR3 is CASSFDRAAGNTIYF. The CDR3, as DNA: TGTGCCAGCAGTTTCGACAGGGCCGCTGGAAACACCATATATTTT.

This clone showed up just once. The rearrangement links TRBV7-2 to TRBJ1-4; TRBD1 is a possible D gene (5 bases). Trimming removed 1 base from V and 7 bases from J, with 16 bases in between. This CDR3 has 16 residues. Germline V gene sequence: CDR1 SGHTA, CDR2 FQGNSA. CDR3 in DNA: TGTGCCAGCAGCTTAGACTCGGGGGGGTTTGCTGAAAAACTGTTTTTT. Its protein is CASSLDSGGFAEKLFF.

This clone is a singleton in its sample. The chain uses TRBV28 and TRBJ1-3; D gene unclear. This CDR3 is 11 amino acids long. Germline CDR1 is MDHEN and CDR2 is SYDVKM. The CDR3 spells CVTRSVDTIYF. Written as DNA, the CDR3 is TGTGTCACTCGGTCGGTTGACACCATATATTTT.

This chain links TRBV28 with TRBJ1-1; a weak D match, TRBD1 (5 bases). Germline CDR1 MDHEN, CDR2 SYDVKM. V shed 3 bases and J shed 4 bases, with 12 bases lying between them. The CDR3 consists of 14 residues. CDR3 DNA sequence: TGTGCCAGCAGTTTGGGGGGTGGGGGCACTGAAGCTTTCTTT. It codes for CASSLGGGGTEAFF.

CDR3 residues: CASSVVASGVSDTQYF. The CDR3 coding sequence is TGTGCCAGCAGCGTAGTTGCTAGCGGGGTATCTGATACGCAGTATTTT. This chain joins TRBV9 and TRBJ2-3; TRBD2 matches at 9 bases. CDR3 length: 16 residues. Germline CDR1 is SGDLS and CDR2 is YYNGEE. The J segment lost 6 bases and the V segment lost 0 bases, leaving 8 bases of the junction unmatched.

The gene calls are TRBV5-1 and TRBJ1-2; 10 bases map to TRBD1. V gave up 4 bases and J gave up 4 bases; unmatched junction bases: 7. Per germline, CDR1 SGHRS and CDR2 YFSETQ. CDR3 length equals 15 residues. The chain's CDR3 is CASSLGTGEGYGYTF. In DNA form, the CDR3 reads TGCGCCAGCAGCCTGGGGACAGGGGAAGGCTATGGCTACACCTTC.

The rearrangement joins TRBV7-2 to TRBJ2-7; the D gene is possibly TRBD1 (6 bases). The CDR3 spans 14 residues. The germline gives CDR1 SGHTA, CDR2 FQGNSA. V was cut by 1 base and J by 4 bases, with 11 bases left in between. The CDR3 reads CASSLGPQGYEQYF. CDR3 sequence (DNA): TGTGCCAGCAGCTTAGGTCCTCAGGGGTACGAGCAGTACTTC.

The chain joins TRBV28 to TRBJ2-4; 10 nucleotides line up with TRBD1. The J segment lost 3 bases and the V segment lost 5 bases, leaving 1 base of the junction unmatched. Per germline, CDR1 MDHEN and CDR2 SYDVKM. The CDR3 covers 14 residues. The CDR3 nucleotides read TGTGCCAGCAGTGGGGACAGGGGCAAAAACATTCAGTACTTC. Amino acid sequence: CASSGDRGKNIQYF.

The chain recombines TRBV6-5 with TRBJ1-3; D remains ambiguous. This CDR3 contains 14 residues. V lost 5 bases and J lost 8, with 16 bases in between. Per the germline V gene, CDR1 is MNHEY and CDR2 is SVGAGI. The CDR3 loop reads CASSTRRGSYTIYF. In DNA, the CDR3 is TGTGCCAGCAGTACCCGTCGAGGATCATACACCATATATTTT.

The gene calls are TRBV2 and TRBJ1-1, with TRBD1 identical over 9 bases. Germline V CDR1 and CDR2: SNHLY, FYNNEI. This CDR3 comprises 14 residues. Trimming cost V 0 bases and J 7 bases; bases outside gene matches: 3. The CDR3 loop is CASSEAWGQGEAFF. In nucleotides, the CDR3 is TGTGCCAGCAGTGAAGCGTGGGGACAGGGTGAAGCTTTCTTT. The full variable domain, with the rest looked up from reference TRBV2 and TRBJ1-1, is EPEVTQTPSHQVTQMGQEVILRCVPISNHLYFYWYRQILGQKVEFLVSFYNNEISEKSEIFDDQFSVERPDGSNFTLKIRSTKLEDSAMYFCASSEAWGQGEAFFGQGTRLTVV.

The count of this clone is one. The CDR3 reads CASSVGLRDEKLFF. The CDR3, as DNA: TGTGCCAGCAGCGTAGGGCTCAGGGATGAAAAACTGTTTTTT. The rearrangement joins TRBV9 to TRBJ1-4; a possible D gene is TRBD1 (5 bases). This CDR3 spans 14 amino acids. Per the germline V gene, CDR1 is SGDLS and CDR2 is YYNGEE. With 0 bases removed from V and 6 bases from J, the gap between germline ends came to 9 bases.

In its sample, this clone was seen once. The rearrangement joins TRBV27 to TRBJ1-5; D gene uncertain. Trimming removed 6 bases at V and 6 bases at J, with 12 bases between. The germline V gene encodes CDR1 MNHEY and CDR2 SMNVEV (reference sequence). This CDR3 comprises 13 residues. The CDR3 spells CASSPGLFQPQHF. CDR3 in DNA: TGTGCCAGCAGCCCCGGTTTGTTTCAGCCCCAGCATTTT.

Concerning this clone itself: A read error may account for a junction end that differs from germline. This sequence joins TRBV5-1 and TRBJ1-2, with D uncertain. From germline, CDR1 is SGHRS and CDR2 YFSETQ. CDR3 length equals 13 residues. CDR3 sequence reads: CASSSLGEGHISF. The CDR3, as DNA: TGCGCCAGCAGCTCCCTTGGGGAGGGTCATATTTCCTTC.

J is TRBJ2-1 and V is TRBV6-4, with D tentatively TRBD1 (5 bases). The length of the CDR3 is 13 residues. Trimming left V 3 bases short and J 8 bases short, with 11 bases between. CDR1 is MRHNA, CDR2 SNTAGT, per germline. DNA of the CDR3: TGTGCCAGCAGTGAAAGGGGCATCGATGAGCAGTTCTTC. It yields the protein CASSERGIDEQFF.

This chain links TRBV19 with TRBJ2-1; D is ambiguous. Trimming took off 2 bases at V and 0 bases at J, with 11 bases between the two ends. This CDR3 region has 16 residues. Germline-derived CDR1 and CDR2 are LNHDA and SQIVND (reference sequence). Written as DNA, the CDR3 is TGTGCCAGTAGTATACCGTCCGGTATCTCCTACAATGAGCAGTTCTTC. Amino acids: CASSIPSGISYNEQFF.

The chain is built from TRBV2 and TRBJ1-1; 7 nucleotides align to TRBD1. Germline values: CDR1 SNHLY, CDR2 FYNNEI. This CDR3 has 14 amino acids. The V and J ends lost 7 bases and 5 bases, in that order; junction bases with no gene match: 10. The CDR3 is CASNLRGQWTEAFF. Here the CDR3 DNA reads TGTGCCAGCAATTTGAGGGGACAGTGGACTGAAGCTTTCTTT.

This clone was seen once. This rearrangement joins TRBV7-2 to TRBJ2-3; D is perhaps TRBD2 (6 bases). Trimming removed 4 bases at V and 6 bases at J, with 20 bases between. Per the germline V gene, CDR1 is SGHTA and CDR2 is FQGNSA. The CDR3 is made up of 16 amino acids. CDR3 sequence: CASSSNPGAGADTQYF. For the CDR3, the DNA is TGTGCCAGCAGCTCAAACCCGGGAGCCGGGGCGGATACGCAGTATTTT.

With regard to this clone: The junction shows a germline mismatch at one end, possibly a read error. The gene calls are TRBV7-9 and TRBJ1-4; 8 bases are a match to TRBD1. Germline CDR1 is SEHNR and CDR2 is FQNEAQ (reference sequence). The CDR3 has 18 amino acids. CDR3 DNA: TGTTCCAGCAGCTTAATTGGACAGGGCCCAAGAAGTGGTGAAAAACTGTTTTTT. This encodes CSSSLIGQGPRSGEKLFF.